A single sample gave rise to the 14 T cell receptor beta chains below, sequenced in a study of blood T cell repertoires in COVID-19. The repertoire was sequenced with immunoSEQ multiplex PCR; TCRdb's copy has only in-frame clones and lacks some. The sample consists of around 230,000 clones, 70% to 90% of them appearing once. Sequencing was done on a sample of PBMCs or T cells enriched from blood (not recorded which). These receptors all stem from a woman between 40 and 55 years old with acute COVID-19.

This CDR3 is CASIPGGTGFYEQFF. The CDR3 DNA reads as TGTGCCAGCATCCCGGGGGGGACAGGGTTCTATGAGCAGTTCTTC. The V gene is TRBV6-5, the J gene TRBJ2-1; TRBD1 might be the D (9 bases). Looked up from germline, CDR1 is MNHEY and CDR2 is SVGAGI. V lost 7 bases to trimming and J lost 8 bases, with 21 bases between them. This CDR3 contains 15 residues.

The rearrangement joins TRBV7-8 to TRBJ2-3; 12 nucleotides align to TRBD2. Per the germline V gene, CDR1 is SGHVS and CDR2 is FQNEAQ. CDR3 length: 16 amino acids. The V and J ends lost 4 bases and 4 bases, in that order; junction bases with no gene match: 6. The CDR3 is CASSSLAGGQSDTQYF. The CDR3 DNA is TGTGCCAGCAGCTCCCTAGCGGGGGGGCAATCAGATACGCAGTATTTT.

The chain links TRBV27 to TRBJ2-3; 9 nucleotides agree with TRBD2. V was clipped by 11 bases and J by 1 base; unmatched bases: 22. This CDR3 is built from 19 residues. Per germline, CDR1 MNHEY and CDR2 SMNVEV (reference sequence). CDR3 coding DNA: TGTGCCCGCTGTTCCGGGGGGGTGCGGGGGGGATGGGGCACAGATACGCAGTATTTT. Its translation: CARCSGGVRGGWGTDTQYF.

This clone was counted once. This chain's CDR3 is CASSPAGGGSPLHF. The CDR3 region has the DNA TGTGCCAGCTCACCAGCGGGGGGCGGATCACCCCTCCACTTT. The V and J genes are TRBV18 and TRBJ1-6; maybe TRBD1 (6 bases). The CDR3 length is 14 residues. V lost 2 bases and J 10 bases, leaving 12 bases between the germline ends. CDR1 and CDR2 from the germline V gene are KGHSH and LQKENI. Variable domain in full (rest from reference TRBV18 and TRBJ1-6): NAGVMQNPRHLVRRRGQEARLRCSPMKGHSHVYWYRQLPEEGLKFMVYLQKENIIDESGMPKERFSAEFPKEGPSILRIQQVVRGDSAAYFCASSPAGGGSPLHFGNGTRLTVT.

V gene TRBV5-1 combines with J gene TRBJ1-1, with D maybe TRBD1 (6 bases). Trimming shortened V by 4 bases and J by 2 bases, and 21 bases separated the two germline ends. CDR3 length: 17 amino acids. The germline CDR1 and CDR2 sequences are SGHRS and YFSETQ. The chain's CDR3 is CASSPTVRGAPNTEAFF. DNA for the CDR3: TGCGCCAGCAGCCCAACTGTACGGGGGGCACCTAACACTGAAGCTTTCTTT.

This clone turned up a few times. This chain uses TRBV29-1 with TRBJ1-1; the D gene is possibly TRBD1 (6 bases). Germline V gene data show CDR1 as SQVTM and CDR2 as ANQGSEA. This CDR3 is 21 amino acids long. Trimming stripped 0 bases from V and 1 base from J, with 30 bases between. The CDR3, as DNA: TGCAGCGTTGAAGAGGGATACAGGGAGGGGGTCGCACCCAGTGGGAACACTGAAGCTTTCTTT. The encoded protein is CSVEEGYREGVAPSGNTEAFF.

V gene TRBV19 combines with J gene TRBJ1-1, with D perhaps matching TRBD1 (6 bases). V was cut by 5 bases and J by 6 bases, with 13 bases left in between. CDR1 is LNHDA and CDR2 is SQIVND in the germline V gene (reference sequence). CDR3 length: 13 residues. Here the CDR3 reads CASSFRGAAEAFF. For the CDR3, the DNA is TGTGCCAGTAGTTTCAGGGGTGCCGCTGAAGCTTTCTTT.

The J gene is TRBJ2-1, the V gene TRBV10-3, with 10 bases identical to TRBD2. This CDR3 has 15 amino acids. V dropped 2 bases and J dropped 9; count of bases not matched to a gene: 7. CDR1 is ENHRY, CDR2 SYGVKD, per germline. CDR3 in DNA: TGTGCCATCAGTGAGGAGCGGGGGGGCCGTTCTGAGCAGTTCTTC. Translated: CAISEERGGRSEQFF.

This clone occurred a few times. The chain links TRBV7-9 to TRBJ1-3, with 9 positions matching TRBD1. The junction had 8 bases not matched to a gene; V was cut back by 5 bases and J by 0 bases. Looked up from germline, CDR1 is SEHNR and CDR2 is FQNEAQ (reference sequence). CDR3 length: 17 amino acids. The CDR3 DNA is TGTGCCAGCAGCGTAGGACAGACAGGGGGCTCTGGAAACACCATATATTTT. As protein: CASSVGQTGGSGNTIYF. Supplemented by reference TRBV7-9 and TRBJ1-3, the full variable domain reads DTGVSQNPRHKITKRGQNVTFRCDPISEHNRLYWYRQTLGQGPEFLTYFQNEAQLEKSRLLSDRFSAERPKGSFSTLEIQRTEQGDSAMYLCASSVGQTGGSGNTIYFGEGSWLTVV.

The chain links TRBV7-6 to TRBJ2-7; TRBD1 agrees at 9 bases. Germline V gives CDR1 SGHVS, CDR2 FNYEAQ. V shed 5 bases and J 3 bases; nucleotides not matched to a gene: 8. The CDR3 sequence is 15 residues long. The CDR3 loop is CASSLEGQGVYEQYF. The CDR3 DNA sequence: TGTGCCAGCAGCCTGGAGGGACAGGGAGTCTACGAGCAGTACTTC.

CDR3: CSVFKGAAETQYF. CDR3 DNA sequence: TGCAGCGTTTTTAAGGGGGCGGCAGAGACCCAGTACTTC. The chain links TRBV29-1 to TRBJ2-5; 7 bases line up with TRBD1. The CDR3 runs 13 residues. The J segment lost 4 bases and the V segment lost 5 bases, leaving 7 bases of the junction unmatched. Per germline, CDR1 SQVTM and CDR2 ANQGSEA.

V usage is TRBV7-2 and J usage is TRBJ2-2; 11 positions agree with TRBD2. Germline lookup yields CDR1 SGHTA and CDR2 FQGNSA. The V gene end was trimmed by 6 bases and the J gene end by 5 bases; junction bases not matched to a gene: 14. The CDR3 covers 18 residues. CDR3 sequence reads: CASRGLAGQPTRTGELFF. The CDR3 DNA reads as TGTGCCAGCAGAGGACTAGCGGGCCAACCTACCCGGACCGGGGAGCTGTTTTTT.

The chain employs TRBV10-3 and TRBJ1-1, with D possibly being TRBD1 (6 bases). V was clipped by 0 bases and J by 8 bases, with 13 bases between them. Germline V lookup: CDR1 ENHRY, CDR2 SYGVKD. There are 14 residues in the CDR3. Here the CDR3 reads CAISESVRGAEAFF. The CDR3 coding sequence is TGTGCCATCAGTGAGTCGGTCCGGGGGGCGGAAGCTTTCTTT.

The chain carries TRBV9 and TRBJ1-2; D is unresolved. Germline CDR1 SGDLS, CDR2 YYNGEE. V lost 3 bases to trimming and J lost 4 bases, with 10 bases between them. This CDR3 region has 13 residues. CDR3 amino acids: CASSAPTPYGYTF. The CDR3 region has the DNA TGTGCCAGCAGCGCCCCGACACCCTATGGCTACACCTTC.